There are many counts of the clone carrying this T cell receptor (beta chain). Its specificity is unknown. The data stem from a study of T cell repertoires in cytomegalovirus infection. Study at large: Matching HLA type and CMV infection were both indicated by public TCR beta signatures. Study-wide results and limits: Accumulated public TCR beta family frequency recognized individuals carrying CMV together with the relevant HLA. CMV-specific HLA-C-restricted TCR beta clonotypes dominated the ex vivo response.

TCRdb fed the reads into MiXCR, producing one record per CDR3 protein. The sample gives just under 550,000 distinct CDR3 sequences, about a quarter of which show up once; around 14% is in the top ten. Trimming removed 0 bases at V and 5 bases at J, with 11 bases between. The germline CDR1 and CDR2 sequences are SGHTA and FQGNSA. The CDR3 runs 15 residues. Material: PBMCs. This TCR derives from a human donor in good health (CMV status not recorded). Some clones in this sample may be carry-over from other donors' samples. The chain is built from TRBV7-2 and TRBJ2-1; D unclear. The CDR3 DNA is TGTGCCAGCAGCTTAGCCGCACAGACACACAATGAGCAGTTCTTC. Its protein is CASSLAAQTHNEQFF.